This passage covers 22 T cell receptor beta chains from one sample sequenced in a study of T-cell reconstitution after alpha-beta-depleted transplantation in children. TCRbeta library preparation incorporated unique molecular identifiers. TCRdb reanalysed the PCR reads using MiXCR and keeps one entry per CDR3 protein. The table shows about 490,000 distinct CDR3 sequences, with 10% occurring only once. The starting material was PBMCs, obtained before TCRalphabeta/CD19-depleted stem cell transplant. Receptors originate from a child aged 2-15 years with inherited bone marrow failure, due to receive a stem cell transplant.

The chain couples TRBV12-3 or TRBV12-4 to TRBJ2-3; D is uncertain. This CDR3 has 16 amino acids. V lost 10 bases and J lost 1, with 21 bases in between. CDR3 nucleotide sequence: TGTGCCATCTCTCCCGCTCTGGGCTTGGGCACAGATACGCAGTATTTT. It yields the protein CAISPALGLGTDTQYF.

The gene calls are TRBV27 and TRBJ2-7; perhaps D is TRBD1 or TRBD2 (5 bases each). V dropped 2 bases and J dropped 1 base, with 12 bases sitting between them. The CDR3 runs to 15 residues. CDR1 is MNHEY and CDR2 is SMNVEV in the germline V gene (reference sequence). The DNA of the CDR3 is TGTGCCAGCAGTTTAGGGGGATCGAAATCCTACGAGCAGTACTTC. Protein: CASSLGGSKSYEQYF.

This clonotype came up many times. V and J are TRBV5-1 and TRBJ2-7; D perhaps matches TRBD2 (6 bases). V lost 0 bases to trimming and J lost 1 base, with 8 bases between them. This CDR3 spans 14 amino acids. Germline V gives CDR1 SGHRS, CDR2 YFSETQ. CDR3 sequence reads: CASSLGGESYEQYF. CDR3 bases: TGCGCCAGCAGCTTGGGGGGGGAATCCTACGAGCAGTACTTC.

This clonotype was counted ten times or more. The rearrangement uses TRBV13 and TRBJ1-1; no clear D gene. The CDR3 extends over 14 amino acids. Looked up from germline, CDR1 is PRHDT and CDR2 is FYEKMQ (reference sequence). The V gene lost 2 bases and the J gene lost 1 base, with 8 bases spanning the gap. CDR3 sequence: CASSLTPSNTEAFF. Written as DNA, the CDR3 is TGTGCCAGCAGCTTAACTCCTTCGAACACTGAAGCTTTCTTT. The full variable domain, rest sourced from reference TRBV13 and TRBJ1-1, is AAGVIQSPRHLIKEKRETATLKCYPIPRHDTVYWYQQGPGQDPQFLISFYEKMQSDKGSIPDRFSAQQFSDYHSELNMSSLELGDSALYFCASSLTPSNTEAFFGQGTRLTVV.

This clonotype has just one count. Just one base apart from a much larger clone, this may be a read error. The genes are TRBV12-3 or TRBV12-4 and TRBJ1-5; D unresolved. Trimming took 6 bases from V and 1 from J, leaving 13 bases between them. The CDR3 contains 15 residues. The CDR3 sequence: CASRRPERSNQPQHF. DNA for the CDR3: TGTGCCAGCAGGCGACCGGAGAGAAGCAATCAGCCCCAGCATTTT.

V is TRBV6-1 and J is TRBJ2-3; 11 positions agree with TRBD2. The CDR3 has 17 amino acids. The V and J ends lost 5 bases and 0 bases, in that order; junction bases with no gene match: 7. Per the germline V gene, CDR1 is MNHNS and CDR2 is SASEGT. CDR3 in amino acids: CASSRLAGRPSTDTQYF. CDR3 coding DNA: TGTGCCAGCAGTCGACTAGCGGGACGACCTAGCACAGATACGCAGTATTTT.

This clonotype has ten or more counts. The rearrangement links TRBV4-3 to TRBJ2-7; 10 bases match TRBD2. Germline V gene lookup returns CDR1 LGHNA and CDR2 YSLEER. V dropped 0 bases and J dropped 2; count of bases not matched to a gene: 7. CDR3 length equals 17 residues. This chain's CDR3 is CASSQDGRTSGAYEQYF. Written as DNA, the CDR3 is TGCGCCAGCAGCCAAGATGGGAGAACTAGCGGGGCCTACGAGCAGTACTTC.

Ten or more counts support this clonotype. J is TRBJ1-1 and V is TRBV2, with a tentative D call TRBD1 (5 bases). Germline CDR1 reads SNHLY; CDR2 reads FYNNEI. The length of the CDR3 is 10 residues. V was shortened by 8 bases and J by 6 bases, with 7 bases between the two germline ends. The CDR3, as DNA: TGTGCCAGCCAGACAGCTGAAGCTTTCTTT. Amino acid sequence: CASQTAEAFF. The whole variable domain, filled in from reference TRBV2 and TRBJ1-1, reads EPEVTQTPSHQVTQMGQEVILRCVPISNHLYFYWYRQILGQKVEFLVSFYNNEISEKSEIFDDQFSVERPDGSNFTLKIRSTKLEDSAMYFCASQTAEAFFGQGTRLTVV.

This clonotype was detected only a few times. CDR3 protein: CASTPRTSGTSYNEQFF. For the CDR3, the DNA is TGTGCCAGCACCCCTCGGACTAGCGGGACCTCCTACAATGAGCAGTTCTTC. This sequence joins TRBV7-2 and TRBJ2-1; TRBD2 matches at 12 bases. The CDR3 loop spans 17 amino acids. Germline assignment: CDR1 SGHTA and CDR2 FQGNSA. The trim removed 7 bases at V and 0 bases at J, leaving 7 bases unmatched. Full variable domain (missing parts from reference TRBV7-2 and TRBJ2-1): GAGVSQSPSNKVTEKGKDVELRCDPISGHTALYWYRQSLGQGLEFLIYFQGNSAPDKSGLPSDRFSAERTGGSVSTLTIQRTQQEDSAVYLCASTPRTSGTSYNEQFFGPGTRLTVL.

This clonotype has more than one count but fewer than ten. The J gene is TRBJ2-2, the V gene TRBV30; D is unclear. This CDR3 spans 14 amino acids. The germline CDR1 and CDR2 sequences are GTSNPN and SVGIG (reference sequence). The V and J ends lost 1 base and 2 bases respectively, with 8 bases between them. The CDR3 nucleotides read TGTGCCTGGAGTGGAAGCCTAAACACCGGGGAGCTGTTTTTT. Translating it yields CAWSGSLNTGELFF.

In the case of this clonotype: A much more abundant neighbour one base away suggests this may be a read error. This chain links TRBV5-1 with TRBJ1-2; D unclear. Germline lookup yields CDR1 SGHRS and CDR2 YFSETQ. This CDR3 comprises 14 residues. Trimming took off 4 bases at V and 6 bases at J, with 16 bases between the two ends. The DNA for the CDR3 is TGCGCCAGCAGCCCGGATGCAGATGCCCATGGCTACACCTTC. It yields the protein CASSPDADAHGYTF.

This clonotype occurred many times. The rearrangement joins TRBV6-1 to TRBJ2-7, with D maybe TRBD2 (6 bases). This CDR3 has 15 amino acids. Trimming shortened V by 6 bases and J by 0 bases, and 15 bases separated the two germline ends. Germline V CDR1 and CDR2: MNHNS, SASEGT. CDR3 coding DNA: TGTGCCAGCAGCTCTAATCCGGGACTCTCCTACGAGCAGTACTTC. It translates to CASSSNPGLSYEQYF.

J is TRBJ2-7 and V is TRBV20-1, with TRBD2 identical over 9 bases. Germline V lookup: CDR1 DFQATT, CDR2 SNEGSKA (reference sequence). V was pared by 0 bases and J by 5 bases, with 8 bases of the junction left unmatched. The CDR3 is 15 amino acids. CDR3 nucleotide sequence: TGCAGTGCTAGAGATCGAATGGGACTAGCTCACGAGCAGTACTTC. Protein product: CSARDRMGLAHEQYF.

This clonotype was counted ten times or more. V gene TRBV20-1 combines with J gene TRBJ2-7; tentatively, D is TRBD2 (6 bases). From germline, CDR1 is DFQATT and CDR2 SNEGSKA (reference sequence). The CDR3 runs to 15 residues. Trimming cost V 6 bases and J 0 bases, with 18 bases left between them. The CDR3 nucleotides are TGCAGTGCGAGTGGGGCCGGGACTTCCTCCTACGAGCAGTACTTC. Amino acid sequence: CSASGAGTSSYEQYF.

This clonotype appeared many times. The DNA for the CDR3 is TGTGCCAGCAGCTTACAGGGTTGGGGCTACACCTTC. This sequence encodes CASSLQGWGYTF. J is TRBJ1-2 and V is TRBV5-5, with D perhaps matching TRBD1 (6 bases). This CDR3 comprises 12 residues. The ends were cut back, 2 bases at V and 8 bases at J, with 10 bases in the middle. Germline CDR1 SGHKS, CDR2 YYEKEE (reference sequence).

This clonotype was counted many times. J is TRBJ2-1 and V is TRBV5-1, with 7 bases identical to TRBD2. The CDR3 is 16 residues long. V was clipped by 0 bases and J by 3 bases; unmatched bases: 6. From germline, CDR1 is SGHRS and CDR2 YFSETQ. The CDR3 DNA reads TGCGCCAGCAGCTTGGCGGCGGGAGAGATCTACAATGAGCAGTTCTTC. It yields the protein CASSLAAGEIYNEQFF.

This clonotype has a handful of counts. CDR3 sequence: CASSIYGVSSYNEQFF. The CDR3 region has the DNA TGTGCCAGTAGTATATACGGGGTCAGCTCCTACAATGAGCAGTTCTTC. The chain couples TRBV19 to TRBJ2-1, with D possibly matching TRBD2 (5 bases). CDR1 LNHDA and CDR2 SQIVND come from the germline V gene (reference sequence). Deletions cut 2 bases from V and 0 bases from J, with 11 bases between. CDR3 size: 16 residues. Complete variable domain (other parts from reference TRBV19 and TRBJ2-1): DGGITQSPKYLFRKEGQNVTLSCEQNLNHDAMYWYRQDPGQGLRLIYYSQIVNDFQKGDIAEGYSVSREKKESFPLTVTSAQKNPTAFYLCASSIYGVSSYNEQFFGPGTRLTVL.

This clonotype was observed many times. The chain has TRBV12-5 and TRBJ2-1, with TRBD1 matching 7 bases. Germline V gene lookup returns CDR1 LGHNT and CDR2 FRNRAP. This CDR3 spans 13 amino acids. V lost 5 bases and J lost 8; bases outside the gene matches: 6. DNA of the CDR3: TGTGCTAGTGGTAAGCGACAGGGCGATGAGCAGTTCTTC. This sequence encodes CASGKRQGDEQFF.

This clonotype has at least ten counts. V gene TRBV7-2 combines with J gene TRBJ2-6, with 7 bases matching TRBD2. CDR3 length: 13 residues. V was clipped by 2 bases and J by 14 bases; unmatched bases: 6. Germline CDR1 and CDR2: SGHTA and FQGNSA. The DNA of the CDR3 is TGTGCCAGCAGCTTATTGGGGACTAATCTCCTGACTTTC. Its translation is CASSLLGTNLLTF.

The CDR3 region has the DNA TGCAGCGTTGAGGCGACCGGGACAGGGGGCACAGATACGCAGTATTTT. It is translated as CSVEATGTGGTDTQYF. The chain couples TRBV29-1 to TRBJ2-3; 10 bases align to TRBD1. Germline CDR1 is SQVTM and CDR2 is ANQGSEA. The V gene end was trimmed by 3 bases and the J gene end by 1 base; junction bases not matched to a gene: 7. The CDR3 runs 16 residues.

This clonotype was seen ten or more times. The genes are TRBV2 and TRBJ2-5; TRBD1 matches at 8 bases. Germline assignment: CDR1 SNHLY and CDR2 FYNNEI. The CDR3 runs 15 residues. V lost 7 bases to trimming and J lost 4 bases; unmatched junction nucleotides: 11. The CDR3 loop reads CASTPLFQGAETQYF. Written as DNA, the CDR3 is TGTGCCAGCACCCCTCTCTTCCAGGGGGCAGAGACCCAGTACTTC.

The chain employs TRBV20-1 and TRBJ2-7; TRBD2 matches 10 bases. There are 14 residues in the CDR3. CDR1 is DFQATT and CDR2 is SNEGSKA in the germline V gene (reference sequence). After removal of 4 bases from V and 4 bases from J, the junction contained 7 bases not matched to a gene. The CDR3 loop reads CSATSGSPFYEQYF. CDR3 DNA sequence: TGCAGTGCTACTAGCGGGAGCCCTTTTTACGAGCAGTACTTC.